Presented here are 7 T cell receptor beta chains from one specimen sequenced in a study of cytomegalovirus exposure and HLA in healthy donors. Amplification used 60 Vbeta primers and 13 Jbeta primers. Repertoires were generated with immunoSEQ multiplex PCR, while TCRdb's copy carries only in-frame clones and drops some. The ten most abundant clones cover 2% to 3% of a sample with some 150,000 clones. Sequencing was performed on PBMCs. These receptors were collected from a man between 35 and 55 years old in good health and CMV-seronegative.

The chain couples TRBV16 to TRBJ1-4; D is perhaps TRBD1 (6 bases). From germline, CDR1 is KGHSY and CDR2 FQNENV. The CDR3 runs 16 residues. Trimming cost V 1 base and J 0 bases, with 9 bases left between them. CDR3 sequence: CASSQWDIATNEKLFF. The CDR3 nucleotides read TGTGCCAGCAGCCAATGGGACATAGCAACTAATGAAAAACTGTTTTTT.

This chain joins TRBV28 and TRBJ1-2, with D unclear. Germline CDR1 MDHEN, CDR2 SYDVKM. V was pared by 2 bases and J by 7 bases, with 17 bases between. The CDR3 sequence is 15 residues long. Written as DNA, the CDR3 is TGTGCCAGCAGTTTAAGACTCGGAGAGGGCTCTGGCTACACCTTC. It translates to CASSLRLGEGSGYTF.

The chain joins TRBV4-1 to TRBJ2-1; 9 bases match TRBD2. With V trimmed by 1 base and J by 3 bases, 7 bases remained unmatched. Germline-derived CDR1 and CDR2 are MGHRA and YSYEKL. This CDR3 comprises 17 residues. In DNA, the CDR3 is TGCGCCAGCAGCCAAGGATTGTTGCGGGGGGGCTACAATGAGCAGTTCTTC. It is translated as CASSQGLLRGGYNEQFF.

This chain uses TRBV9 with TRBJ1-3; possible D gene TRBD1, 6 bases. Deletions cut 4 bases from V and 0 bases from J, with 11 bases between. Germline V lookup: CDR1 SGDLS, CDR2 YYNGEE. CDR3 length: 15 amino acids. The CDR3 coding sequence is TGTGCCAGCAGCCTAGGACAGAGCTCTGGAAACACCATATATTTT. Protein product: CASSLGQSSGNTIYF.

The V and J genes are TRBV4-2 and TRBJ2-7, with TRBD1 matching 9 bases. Germline CDR1 LGHNA, CDR2 YNFKEQ. With V trimmed by 3 bases and J by 2 bases, 2 bases remained unmatched. This CDR3 region has 14 residues. The CDR3 loop is CASSHGTGTYEQYF. The CDR3 DNA follows: TGTGCCAGCAGCCATGGGACAGGGACCTACGAGCAGTACTTC.

The rearrangement uses TRBV7-2 and TRBJ2-7, with D perhaps TRBD2 (7 bases). The CDR3 has 15 amino acids. Germline V lookup: CDR1 SGHTA, CDR2 FQGNSA. The V end lost 4 bases, the J end lost 5 bases, and 18 bases lay between the germline ends. CDR3 region: CASSSGGGDGNEQYF. The CDR3 bases are TGTGCCAGCAGCTCCGGAGGGGGGGATGGAAACGAGCAGTACTTC.

The chain combines TRBV10-2 with TRBJ2-5, with D possibly matching TRBD1 (6 bases). Looked up from germline, CDR1 is WSHSY and CDR2 is SAAADI. The V end lost 7 bases, the J end lost 3 bases, and 15 bases lay between the germline ends. The CDR3 loop spans 14 amino acids. Written as DNA, the CDR3 is TGCGCCAGCACCCCGACGAACAGGGAAGAGACCCAGTACTTC. It encodes CASTPTNREETQYF.